The 12 T cell receptor beta chains reported below all come from one sample, sequenced in a study of CD8+CD57+ T cells in acquired aplastic anemia. Patients chosen for sequencing had CD8+CD57+ cells that had expanded, as shown by flow cytometry. Genomic DNA acted as the template from which TCR beta VDJ combination and CDR3 sequence profiling were carried out. TCRdb recomputed calls from the reads with MiXCR, one row per CDR3 protein. The table lists around 200,000 distinct CDR3 sequences, almost 50% of them singletons. Sequencing used sorted CD4+, CD8+, or CD8+CD57+ T cells (not recorded which) from PBMCs. These receptors originate from a human donor with aplastic anemia.

This clonotype occurred many times. The rearrangement joins TRBV2 to TRBJ1-2; D unresolved. The CDR3 length is 13 residues. The V and J ends lost 5 bases and 8 bases respectively, with 15 bases between them. The germline CDR1 and CDR2 sequences are SNHLY and FYNNEI. DNA for the CDR3: TGTGCCAGCAGTTCGAGAGAGGGAGACGGCTACACCTTC. This encodes CASSSREGDGYTF. Based on the CDR3 plus reference TRBV2 and TRBJ1-2, the full variable domain is EPEVTQTPSHQVTQMGQEVILRCVPISNHLYFYWYRQILGQKVEFLVSFYNNEISEKSEIFDDQFSVERPDGSNFTLKIRSTKLEDSAMYFCASSSREGDGYTFGSGTRLTVV.

This clonotype occurred many times. This chain links TRBV2 with TRBJ2-3; either TRBD1 or TRBD2 may fit D (5 bases each). The germline V and J ends were trimmed by 4 bases and 1 base, with 9 bases remaining between them. Germline assignment: CDR1 SNHLY and CDR2 FYNNEI. The CDR3 covers 14 residues. The CDR3 DNA follows: TGTGCCAGCAGTGGGGGGTCTGGCACAGATACGCAGTATTTT. This gives the protein CASSGGSGTDTQYF. The full variable domain, completed using reference TRBV2 and TRBJ2-3, is EPEVTQTPSHQVTQMGQEVILRCVPISNHLYFYWYRQILGQKVEFLVSFYNNEISEKSEIFDDQFSVERPDGSNFTLKIRSTKLEDSAMYFCASSGGSGTDTQYFGPGTRLTVL.

In the case of this clonotype: Since a much larger clone is just one base distant, this may be a read error. This is likely a read error, given that the CDR3 carries no conserved phenylalanine or tryptophan at its end. This sequence joins TRBV2 and TRBJ1-3, with D perhaps TRBD1 (5 bases). Germline-derived CDR1 and CDR2 are SNHLY and FYNNEI. There are 15 residues in the CDR3. Here the CDR3 DNA reads TGCGCCAGCAGTTCCCAGGGCAACTCTGGAAACACCATATATTCT. This gives the protein CASSSQGNSGNTIYS.

V and J are TRBV29-1 and TRBJ2-1, with unresolved D. CDR3 size: 10 residues. Germline V gene data show CDR1 as SQVTM and CDR2 as ANQGSEA. The germline V and J ends were trimmed by 3 bases and 12 bases, with 9 bases remaining between them. The CDR3 sequence is CSVDLVRQFF. The DNA of the CDR3 is TGCAGCGTTGATCTGGTGCGGCAGTTCTTC.

This clonotype was found many times. This chain links TRBV7-2 with TRBJ2-5, with 9 bases matching TRBD2. The CDR3 covers 12 residues. Trimming cost V 8 bases and J 5 bases; bases outside gene matches: 3. The germline V gene has CDR1 SGHTA and CDR2 FQGNSA. This CDR3 is CASGTSWETQYF. The CDR3 coding sequence is TGTGCCAGCGGGACTAGCTGGGAGACCCAGTACTTC.

This clonotype occurred many times. The J gene is TRBJ2-1, the V gene TRBV6-1, with TRBD1 matching 7 bases. Germline V gene sequence: CDR1 MNHNS, CDR2 SASEGT. CDR3 size: 12 residues. The V gene end was trimmed by 7 bases and the J gene end by 12 bases; junction bases not matched to a gene: 9. This chain's CDR3 is CASNRQGMGQFF. The CDR3 DNA reads TGTGCCAGCAATCGACAGGGAATGGGGCAGTTCTTC.

Many counts were recorded for this clonotype. V is TRBV6-1 and J is TRBJ1-4, with a weak D call TRBD1 (5 bases). The CDR3 contains 14 residues. Germline assignment: CDR1 MNHNS and CDR2 SASEGT. V lost 4 bases and J 7 bases, leaving 13 bases between the germline ends. The CDR3 protein is CASSVTRDSEKLFF. The DNA for the CDR3 is TGTGCCAGCAGTGTTACCAGGGATAGTGAAAAACTGTTTTTT.

The sample holds one count of this clonotype. The chain recombines TRBV7-8 with TRBJ2-1; no reliable D call. V was cut by 6 bases and J by 5 bases, with 8 bases left in between. The CDR3 has 12 amino acids. Germline V gene data show CDR1 as SGHVS and CDR2 as FQNEAQ. CDR3 in amino acids: CASSFTDNEQFF. The CDR3 region has the DNA TGTGCCAGCAGTTTCACTGACAATGAGCAGTTCTTC.

This clonotype appeared many times. V usage is TRBV5-1 and J usage is TRBJ2-1; D uncertain. Trimming removed 1 base at V and 5 bases at J, with 4 bases between. This CDR3 region has 12 residues. Germline lookup yields CDR1 SGHRS and CDR2 YFSETQ. The CDR3 region has the DNA TGCGCCAGCAGCTTGTCGAACAATGAGCAGTTCTTC. Protein product: CASSLSNNEQFF. Filled out from reference TRBV5-1 and TRBJ2-1, the complete variable domain reads KAGVTQTPRYLIKTRGQQVTLSCSPISGHRSVSWYQQTPGQGLQFLFEYFSETQRNKGNFPGRFSGRQFSNSRSEMNVSTLELGDSALYLCASSLSNNEQFFGPGTRLTVL.

The chain uses TRBV24-1 and TRBJ2-3; 9 nucleotides agree with TRBD2. CDR1 and CDR2 (germline): KGHDR, SFDVKD. This CDR3 is 15 amino acids long. Germline trimming cut 6 bases from V and 9 bases from J; bases unmatched to any gene: 12. CDR3 protein: CATSPGLAETGTQYF. The CDR3 DNA reads as TGTGCCACCAGTCCGGGACTAGCTGAGACTGGGACGCAGTATTTT.

The CDR3, as DNA: TGCAGCGGTCTAGCGGGAGTAAACAATGAGCAGTTCTTC. Amino acid sequence: CSGLAGVNNEQFF. The chain joins TRBV29-1 to TRBJ2-1; 10 nucleotides agree with TRBD2. Germline V gene data show CDR1 as SQVTM and CDR2 as ANQGSEA. After removal of 7 bases from V and 5 bases from J, the junction contained 5 bases not matched to a gene. This CDR3 spans 13 amino acids.

A note on this clonotype: A read error may account for a junction end that differs from germline. This rearrangement joins TRBV7-9 to TRBJ2-7; D might be TRBD1 or TRBD2, each matching 5 bases. The CDR3 spans 11 residues. Germline V CDR1 and CDR2: SEHNR, FQNEAQ (reference sequence). DNA of the CDR3: TGTGCCAGCAGCTCCTACGGGGCTGATTTTTTC. It codes for CASSSYGADFF.